One sample yielded the 18 T cell receptor beta chains listed below, sequenced in a study of blood T cell repertoires in COVID-19. Profiled with immunoSEQ multiplex PCR; TCRdb holds only in-frame clones, not every one. In the table there are under 300,000 clones, around 83% of which are singletons. Sequencing was done on a sample of peripheral blood. These receptor sequences come from a man aged 30 to 39 who had recovered from COVID-19.

V usage is TRBV2 and J usage is TRBJ1-2, with 7 bases identical to TRBD1. The V gene end was trimmed by 6 bases and the J gene end by 3 bases; junction bases not matched to a gene: 7. CDR3 length equals 14 residues. The germline V gene encodes CDR1 SNHLY and CDR2 FYNNEI. CDR3: CASRETGFDYGYTF. CDR3 sequence (DNA): TGTGCCAGCAGGGAGACAGGGTTCGACTATGGCTACACCTTC.

The chain combines TRBV11-2 with TRBJ2-1, with 8 bases matching TRBD2. This CDR3 region has 17 residues. V trimming: 6 bases; J trimming: 6 bases; junction bases outside the gene matches: 16. Germline loops: CDR1 SGHAT, CDR2 FQNNGV. CDR3 protein: CASRPRGGRVTVNEQFF. The CDR3 bases are TGTGCCAGCAGACCCCGGGGGGGTAGGGTTACAGTCAATGAGCAGTTCTTC.

The V and J genes are TRBV24-1 and TRBJ2-5; 9 bases are a match to TRBD1. Germline-derived CDR1 and CDR2 are KGHDR and SFDVKD. This CDR3 region has 15 residues. The V segment lost 4 bases and the J segment 5 bases; nucleotides outside the gene matches: 7. CDR3 in amino acids: CATSDRTGGAETQYF. The CDR3 DNA reads TGTGCCACCAGTGACCGCACAGGGGGCGCGGAGACCCAGTACTTC.

The rearrangement uses TRBV28 and TRBJ2-5; maybe TRBD1 (6 bases). CDR1 and CDR2 (germline): MDHEN, SYDVKM. The germline V and J ends were trimmed by 3 bases and 4 bases, with 18 bases remaining between them. CDR3 length: 16 residues. In DNA form, the CDR3 reads TGTGCCAGCAGTTTTGGTTCCCGGGGACATAGAGAGACCCAGTACTTC. Protein product: CASSFGSRGHRETQYF.

CDR3 coding DNA: TGTGCCAGTAAACAGGGTGGGGGCTACACCTTC. Its protein product is CASKQGGGYTF. The chain links TRBV6-5 to TRBJ1-2, with D perhaps TRBD1 (6 bases). V was shortened by 9 bases and J by 8 bases, with 13 bases between the two germline ends. Germline CDR1 and CDR2: MNHEY and SVGAGI. CDR3 length equals 11 residues.

With regard to this clone: Within the sample, other DNA sequences also encode this same CDR3. This rearrangement joins TRBV12-3 or TRBV12-4 to TRBJ1-4; possibly TRBD1 for D (6 bases). V shed 6 bases and J shed 5 bases, with 10 bases lying between them. The CDR3 consists of 13 residues. The CDR3: CASSLGGNEKLFF. The CDR3 nucleotides are TGTGCCAGCAGCCTAGGGGGAAATGAAAAACTGTTTTTT.

This rearrangement joins TRBV11-3 to TRBJ2-7; the D gene is possibly TRBD1 (5 bases). The V gene lost 0 bases and the J gene lost 5 bases, with 8 bases spanning the gap. The CDR3 is 13 residues long. The germline CDR1 and CDR2 sequences are SGHNT and YENEEA. CDR3 in amino acids: CASSLDQGDEQYF. The CDR3 nucleotides read TGTGCCAGCAGCTTAGATCAAGGGGACGAGCAGTACTTC.

The V call is TRBV28, the J call TRBJ2-5; the D gene is possibly TRBD1 (5 bases). This CDR3 is 16 amino acids long. The ends were cut back, 5 bases at V and 7 bases at J, with 23 bases in the middle. Germline CDR1 MDHEN, CDR2 SYDVKM. The CDR3 loop reads CASSPQGNPLAGTQYF. Written as DNA, the CDR3 is TGTGCCAGCAGTCCGCAGGGTAACCCCCTCGCTGGGACCCAGTACTTC. Filled out from reference TRBV28 and TRBJ2-5, the complete variable domain reads DVKVTQSSRYLVKRTGEKVFLECVQDMDHENMFWYRQDPGLGLRLIYFSYDVKMKEKGDIPEGYSVSREKKERFSLILESASTNQTSMYLCASSPQGNPLAGTQYFGPGTRLLVL.

This clone was detected only once. The chain is built from TRBV6-4 and TRBJ2-3; TRBD2 matches at 9 bases. Germline V gives CDR1 MRHNA, CDR2 SNTAGT. Trimming cost V 3 bases and J 5 bases; bases outside gene matches: 6. The CDR3 length is 15 residues. CDR3 protein: CASSEGGGAGDTQYF. CDR3 DNA: TGTGCCAGCAGTGAGGGCGGGGGGGCCGGAGATACGCAGTATTTT.

The chain couples TRBV2 to TRBJ1-3; TRBD1 might be the D (5 bases). Germline V gene data show CDR1 as SNHLY and CDR2 as FYNNEI. V was shortened by 4 bases and J by 0 bases, with 7 bases between the two germline ends. The CDR3 length is 14 residues. Written as DNA, the CDR3 is TGTGCCAGCAGTGCGGGGGGCTCTGGAAACACCATATATTTT. It specifies CASSAGGSGNTIYF.

The V gene is TRBV3-1 (or the pseudogene TRBV3-2), the J gene TRBJ1-2; 10 bases line up with TRBD1. V lost 0 bases and J lost 2; bases outside the gene matches: 3. Germline assignment: CDR1 LGHDT and CDR2 YNNKEL (reference sequence). This CDR3 contains 16 residues. The CDR3 spells CASSQDQGQGNYGYTF. The CDR3 DNA sequence: TGTGCCAGCAGCCAAGATCAGGGACAGGGGAACTATGGCTACACCTTC.

The chain uses TRBV7-2 and TRBJ1-1; 7 bases agree with TRBD1. The CDR3 length is 14 residues. Unmatched junction bases numbered 6, after V lost 1 base and J lost 7 bases. The germline V gene has CDR1 SGHTA and CDR2 FQGNSA. CDR3 bases: TGTGCCAGCAGCTTAGATAGGACAGGAGGTGAAGCTTTCTTT. This sequence encodes CASSLDRTGGEAFF.

V usage is TRBV18 and J usage is TRBJ2-6; D is ambiguous. Trimming took 6 bases from V and 0 from J, leaving 12 bases between them. The germline V gene has CDR1 KGHSH and CDR2 LQKENI. The CDR3 runs 16 residues. The CDR3 sequence is CASSRSVSSGANVLTF. The CDR3 DNA reads as TGTGCCAGCTCGCGATCTGTTAGCTCTGGGGCCAACGTCCTGACTTTC. Using reference TRBV18 and TRBJ2-6 for the parts outside the CDR3, the full variable domain is NAGVMQNPRHLVRRRGQEARLRCSPMKGHSHVYWYRQLPEEGLKFMVYLQKENIIDESGMPKERFSAEFPKEGPSILRIQQVVRGDSAAYFCASSRSVSSGANVLTFGAGSRLTVL.

The CDR3 nucleotides are TGCGCCAGCAGCTTGGGACAGGGGGGGACCTACGAGCAGTACGTC. The encoded protein is CASSLGQGGTYEQYV. This chain joins TRBV5-1 and TRBJ2-7, with 9 nucleotides matching TRBD1. Per germline, CDR1 SGHRS and CDR2 YFSETQ. The CDR3 runs 15 residues. J gave up 2 bases and V 0 bases, and 3 bases lay outside the gene matches.

This chain links TRBV7-6 with TRBJ2-1; TRBD1 matches at 10 bases. Germline CDR1 reads SGHVS; CDR2 reads FNYEAQ. J was trimmed by 10 bases and V by 2 bases; bases with no gene match: 5. This CDR3 is built from 14 residues. The CDR3 spells CASSLWDRGGEQFF. The CDR3, as DNA: TGTGCCAGCAGCTTATGGGACAGGGGTGGGGAGCAGTTCTTC.

V is TRBV13 and J is TRBJ1-2; 7 nucleotides agree with TRBD1. Germline CDR1 is PRHDT and CDR2 is FYEKMQ (reference sequence). Losses at the gene ends were 5 bases for V and 2 bases for J; bases not matched to a gene: 5. The CDR3 is 14 residues long. CDR3 loop: CASSRQGSNYGYTF. As DNA, the CDR3 is TGTGCCAGCAGCAGACAGGGTTCGAACTATGGCTACACCTTC.

The chain couples TRBV2 to TRBJ2-3; 10 bases are a match to TRBD2. This CDR3 is built from 18 residues. Germline V gene sequence: CDR1 SNHLY, CDR2 FYNNEI. Trimming cost V 4 bases and J 2 bases; bases outside gene matches: 12. CDR3 amino acids: CASSATSGVGRDTDTQYF. CDR3 in DNA: TGTGCCAGCAGTGCAACTAGCGGGGTGGGACGTGACACAGATACGCAGTATTTT.

This rearrangement joins TRBV19 to TRBJ2-1; 7 nucleotides line up with TRBD2. V shed 7 bases and J 8 bases; nucleotides not matched to a gene: 11. This CDR3 is built from 14 residues. Germline V CDR1 and CDR2: LNHDA, SQIVND (reference sequence). The DNA for the CDR3 is TGTGCCAGTACCCGAAGCGGGGACCCCTATGAGCAGTTCTTC. Residues: CASTRSGDPYEQFF.